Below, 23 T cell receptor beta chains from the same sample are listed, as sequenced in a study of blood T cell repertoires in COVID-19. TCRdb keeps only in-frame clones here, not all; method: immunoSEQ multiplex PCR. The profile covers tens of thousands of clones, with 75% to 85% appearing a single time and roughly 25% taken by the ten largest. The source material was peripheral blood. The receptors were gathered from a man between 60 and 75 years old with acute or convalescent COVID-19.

The DNA of the CDR3 is TGTGCCACCTCGACCTCAACAGGGGCCGGGGAGCTGTTTTTT. It yields the protein CATSTSTGAGELFF. The chain recombines TRBV24-1 with TRBJ2-2; the match to TRBD1 covers 7 bases. Germline values: CDR1 KGHDR, CDR2 SFDVKD. The CDR3 runs to 14 residues. V gave up 9 bases and J gave up 6 bases; unmatched junction bases: 9.

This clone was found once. The CDR3 DNA reads TGCGCCAGCAGTAGGCTTAGGACAGGGGGTACCACTGAAGCTTTCTTT. This translates into CASSRLRTGGTTEAFF. The chain has TRBV5-1 and TRBJ1-1; 10 nucleotides agree with TRBD1. The V segment lost 5 bases and the J segment 4 bases; nucleotides outside the gene matches: 11. The germline V gene encodes CDR1 SGHRS and CDR2 YFSETQ. The CDR3 runs 16 residues.

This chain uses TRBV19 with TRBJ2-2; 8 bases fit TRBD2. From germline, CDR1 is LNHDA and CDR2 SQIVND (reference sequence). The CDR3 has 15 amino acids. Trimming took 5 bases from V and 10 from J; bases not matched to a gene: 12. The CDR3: CASSASGGRVEELFF. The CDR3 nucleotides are TGTGCCAGTAGTGCCAGCGGGGGCCGGGTCGAGGAGCTGTTTTTT.

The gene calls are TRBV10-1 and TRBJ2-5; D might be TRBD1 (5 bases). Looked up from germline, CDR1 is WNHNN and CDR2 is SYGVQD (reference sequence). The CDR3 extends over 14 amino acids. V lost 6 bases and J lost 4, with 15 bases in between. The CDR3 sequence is CASRGQGVGETQYF. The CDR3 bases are TGCGCCAGCAGGGGCCAGGGCGTAGGAGAGACCCAGTACTTC.

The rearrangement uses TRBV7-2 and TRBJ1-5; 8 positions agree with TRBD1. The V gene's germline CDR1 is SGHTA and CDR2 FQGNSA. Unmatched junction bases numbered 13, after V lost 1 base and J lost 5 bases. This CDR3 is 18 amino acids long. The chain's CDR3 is CASSLDPRTGKFDQPQHF. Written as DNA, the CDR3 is TGTGCCAGCAGCTTAGATCCTCGGACAGGGAAGTTCGATCAGCCCCAGCATTTT.

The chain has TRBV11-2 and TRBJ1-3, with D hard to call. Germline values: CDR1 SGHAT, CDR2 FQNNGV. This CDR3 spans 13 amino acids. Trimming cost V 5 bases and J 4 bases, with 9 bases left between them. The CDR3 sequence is CASSPGGGNTIYF. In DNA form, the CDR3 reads TGTGCCAGCAGCCCCGGAGGGGGAAACACCATATATTTT.

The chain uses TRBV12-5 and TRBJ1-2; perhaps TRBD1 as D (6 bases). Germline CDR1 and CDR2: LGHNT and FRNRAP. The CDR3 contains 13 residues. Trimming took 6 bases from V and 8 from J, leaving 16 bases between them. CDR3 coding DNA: TGTGCTAGTGGCACCGGGACAAAGCGGGGCTACACCTTC. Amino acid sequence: CASGTGTKRGYTF.

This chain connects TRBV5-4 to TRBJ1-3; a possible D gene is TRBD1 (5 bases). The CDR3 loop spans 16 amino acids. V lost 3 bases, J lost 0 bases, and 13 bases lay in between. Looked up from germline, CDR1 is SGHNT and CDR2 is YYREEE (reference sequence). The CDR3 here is CASSSGHANSGNTIYF. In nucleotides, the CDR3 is TGTGCCAGCAGCTCCGGACACGCCAACTCTGGAAACACCATATATTTT. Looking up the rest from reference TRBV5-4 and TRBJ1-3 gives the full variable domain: ETGVTQSPTHLIKTRGQQVTLRCSSQSGHNTVSWYQQALGQGPQFIFQYYREEENGRGNFPPRFSGLQFPNYSSELNVNALELDDSALYLCASSSGHANSGNTIYFGEGSWLTVV.

Here the CDR3 DNA reads TGTGCCATCAGTGTTTCCCAGGGCGCAGGCCATGGCTACACCTTC. It codes for CAISVSQGAGHGYTF. The chain combines TRBV10-3 with TRBJ1-2, with D tentatively TRBD1 (5 bases). Trimming pared 4 bases from V and 6 bases from J, leaving 18 bases between. CDR3 length: 15 amino acids. Germline lookup yields CDR1 ENHRY and CDR2 SYGVKD.

CDR3 nucleotide sequence: TGTGCCACCAGTGAATCTAGCGGGGGGTTGCGGGAGCTGTTTTTT. It is translated as CATSESSGGLRELFF. This chain links TRBV24-1 with TRBJ2-2, with 11 nucleotides matching TRBD2. The germline CDR1 and CDR2 sequences are KGHDR and SFDVKD. The V gene end was trimmed by 4 bases and the J gene end by 9 bases; junction bases not matched to a gene: 6. The CDR3 extends over 15 amino acids.

Here the CDR3 reads CASSPRGGRGDTQYF. The CDR3 nucleotides read TGTGCCAGCAGTCCGCGGGGGGGCCGGGGAGATACGCAGTATTTT. The chain is built from TRBV27 and TRBJ2-3; TRBD2 agrees at 9 bases. The CDR3 length is 15 residues. Germline values: CDR1 MNHEY, CDR2 SMNVEV (reference sequence). V lost 5 bases, J lost 5 bases, and 8 bases stayed unmatched.

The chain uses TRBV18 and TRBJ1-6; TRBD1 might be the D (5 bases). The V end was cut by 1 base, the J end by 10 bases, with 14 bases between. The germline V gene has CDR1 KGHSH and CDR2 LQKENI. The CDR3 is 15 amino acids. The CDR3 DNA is TGTGCCAGCTCACCACGAGGAGGGGAAGGATCACCCCTCCACTTT. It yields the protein CASSPRGGEGSPLHF.

The CDR3 is CASRAERSYNSPLHF. The DNA of the CDR3 is TGTGCCAGCAGAGCCGAGAGATCCTATAATTCACCCCTCCACTTT. This sequence joins TRBV25-1 and TRBJ1-6; D call uncertain. The CDR3 covers 15 residues. CDR1 is MGHDK and CDR2 is SYGVNS in the germline V gene. The V end was cut by 6 bases, the J end by 1 base, with 10 bases between.

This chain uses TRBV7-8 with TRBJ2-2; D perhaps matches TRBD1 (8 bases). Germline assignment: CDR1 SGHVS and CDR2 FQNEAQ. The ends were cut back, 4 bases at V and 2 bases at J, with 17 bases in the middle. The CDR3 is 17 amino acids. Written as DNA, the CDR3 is TGTGCCAGCAGCTACCGGACAGGGACTAAAAACACCGGGGAGCTGTTTTTT. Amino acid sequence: CASSYRTGTKNTGELFF.

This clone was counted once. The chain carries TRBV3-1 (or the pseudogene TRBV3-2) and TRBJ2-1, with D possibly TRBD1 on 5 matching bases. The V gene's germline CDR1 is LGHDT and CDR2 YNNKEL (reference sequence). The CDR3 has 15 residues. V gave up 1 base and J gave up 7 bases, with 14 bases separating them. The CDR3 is CASSQVGLGRNEQFF. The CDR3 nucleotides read TGTGCCAGCAGCCAAGTCGGTTTGGGGCGGAATGAGCAGTTCTTC.

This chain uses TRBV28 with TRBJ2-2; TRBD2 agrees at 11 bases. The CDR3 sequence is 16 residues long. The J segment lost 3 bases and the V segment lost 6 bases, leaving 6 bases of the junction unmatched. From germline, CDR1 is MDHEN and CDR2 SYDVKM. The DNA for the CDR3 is TGTGCCAGCAGCCTTACTAGCGGGGGTTACACCGGGGAGCTGTTTTTT. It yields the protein CASSLTSGGYTGELFF.

In nucleotides, the CDR3 is TGTGCCAGCAGCTTCGTCGGCAGGGGGGACTACGAGCAGTACTTC. The encoded protein is CASSFVGRGDYEQYF. The chain employs TRBV7-9 and TRBJ2-7; maybe TRBD1 (7 bases). Germline assignment: CDR1 SEHNR and CDR2 FQNEAQ (reference sequence). The ends were cut back, 3 bases at V and 3 bases at J, with 15 bases in the middle. The CDR3 loop spans 15 amino acids.

The CDR3 is CASSEKLNTEAFF. The CDR3 nucleotides read TGTGCCAGTAGTGAGAAGTTGAACACTGAAGCTTTCTTT. The V call is TRBV19, the J call TRBJ1-1, with no clear D. Trimming took off 5 bases at V and 0 bases at J, with 7 bases between the two ends. The CDR3 covers 13 residues. Germline V lookup: CDR1 LNHDA, CDR2 SQIVND (reference sequence).

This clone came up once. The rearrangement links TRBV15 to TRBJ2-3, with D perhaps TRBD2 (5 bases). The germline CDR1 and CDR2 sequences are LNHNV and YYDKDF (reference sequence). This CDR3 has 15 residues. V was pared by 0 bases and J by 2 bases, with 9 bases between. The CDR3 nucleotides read TGTGCCACCAGCAGAGAAGCGAGGGACACAGATACGCAGTATTTT. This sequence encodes CATSREARDTDTQYF.

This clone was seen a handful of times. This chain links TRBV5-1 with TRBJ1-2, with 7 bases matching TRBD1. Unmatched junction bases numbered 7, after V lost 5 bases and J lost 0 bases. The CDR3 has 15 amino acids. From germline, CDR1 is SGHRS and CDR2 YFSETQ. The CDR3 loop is CASRTGAISNYGYTF. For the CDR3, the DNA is TGCGCCAGCAGAACAGGGGCCATTTCTAACTATGGCTACACCTTC.

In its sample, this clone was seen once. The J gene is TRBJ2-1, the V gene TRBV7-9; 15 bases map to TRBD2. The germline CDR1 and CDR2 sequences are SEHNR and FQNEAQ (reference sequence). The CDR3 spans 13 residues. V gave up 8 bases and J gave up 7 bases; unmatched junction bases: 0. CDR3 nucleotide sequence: TGTGCCAGCGGGACTAGCGGGGGGAATGAGCAGTTCTTC. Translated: CASGTSGGNEQFF.

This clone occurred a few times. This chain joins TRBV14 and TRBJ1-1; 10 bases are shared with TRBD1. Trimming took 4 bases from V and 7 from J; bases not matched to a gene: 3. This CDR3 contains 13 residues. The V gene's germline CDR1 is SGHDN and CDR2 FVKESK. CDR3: CASSRTGGSEAFF. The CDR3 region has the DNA TGTGCCAGCAGCCGGACAGGGGGGAGTGAAGCTTTCTTT.

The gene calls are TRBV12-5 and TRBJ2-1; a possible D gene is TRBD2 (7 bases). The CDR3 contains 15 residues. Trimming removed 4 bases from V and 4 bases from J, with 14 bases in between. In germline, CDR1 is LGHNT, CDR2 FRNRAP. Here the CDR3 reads CASGSRGGPYNEQFF. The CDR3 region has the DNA TGTGCTAGTGGTTCGAGGGGGGGGCCTTACAATGAGCAGTTCTTC. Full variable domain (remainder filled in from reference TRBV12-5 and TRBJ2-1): DARVTQTPRHKVTEMGQEVTMRCQPILGHNTVFWYRQTMMQGLELLAYFRNRAPLDDSGMPKDRFSAEMPDATLATLKIQPSEPRDSAVYFCASGSRGGPYNEQFFGPGTRLTVL.